A selection of T cell receptor beta chains follows, all from one sample in a study of blood T cell repertoires in COVID-19. Sequencing was performed with immunoSEQ multiplex PCR; in TCRdb, only in-frame clones are kept and a portion is missing. The sample yields more than 95,000 clones, roughly 79% seen once. Sequences were obtained from peripheral blood. The receptor source for this set is a woman aged 70 to 79 with acute or convalescent COVID-19. Each CDR3 is given with its conserved first and last residue. A D gene is named only where the DNA matches it firmly. A row's size may be missing; if present it is once, few, many or a size class.

clone size | J gene | V gene | D gene | CDR3 protein | CDR3 DNA
- | TRBJ1-4 | TRBV4-3 | - | CASSYGQYEKLFF | TGCGCCAGCAGCTATGGGCAGTATGAAAAACTGTTTTTT
- | TRBJ2-3 | TRBV7-6 | - | CASSPRAGTQMADTQYF | TGTGCCAGCAGCCCTAGGGCGGGAACCCAAATGGCAGATACGCAGTATTTT
- | TRBJ1-2 | TRBV10-3 | - | CAISPVGHYGYTF | TGTGCCATCAGTCCCGTTGGGCACTATGGCTACACCTTC
- | TRBJ2-7 | TRBV19 | TRBD2 | CASSLRGGGDEQYF | TGTGCCAGTAGCCTCCGGGGGGGCGGGGACGAGCAGTACTTC
- | TRBJ2-2 | TRBV27 | - | CASSLNRAANTGELFF | TGTGCCAGCAGTTTGAACAGGGCCGCGAACACCGGGGAGCTGTTTTTT
- | TRBJ2-1 | TRBV11-3 | - | CASSLDRGAGEGNEQFF | TGTGCCAGCAGCTTAGATAGGGGGGCGGGAGAGGGGAATGAGCAGTTCTTC
- | TRBJ1-2 | TRBV15 | - | CATSRQGSNYGYTF | TGTGCCACCAGCAGACAGGGGAGTAACTATGGCTACACCTTC
- | TRBJ1-4 | TRBV4-1 | - | CASSPSPQLEVEKLFF | TGCGCCAGCAGCCCCTCCCCACAGTTAGAAGTTGAAAAACTGTTTTTT
- | TRBJ1-1 | TRBV30 | - | CAWIPVTMNTEAFF | TGTGCCTGGATTCCCGTCACTATGAACACTGAAGCTTTCTTT
- | TRBJ1-1 | TRBV20-1 | - | CSASKAGPEAFF | TGCAGTGCTAGTAAAGCGGGGCCTGAAGCTTTCTTT
- | TRBJ1-2 | TRBV6-5 | - | CASSRQESYGYTF | TGTGCCAGCAGCCGACAGGAGTCCTATGGCTACACCTTC
- | TRBJ1-6 | TRBV5-1 | - | CASSSTTGSYNSPLHF | TGCGCCAGCAGCTCAACGACAGGCTCCTATAATTCACCCCTCCACTTT
- | TRBJ2-3 | TRBV10-3 | - | CATLRGGDTQYF | TGTGCCACCCTACGAGGGGGAGATACGCAGTATTTT
- | TRBJ1-6 | TRBV12-3/TRBV12-4 | - | CASSPTGPSPLHF | TGTGCCAGCAGCCCCACAGGGCCTTCACCCCTCCACTTT
- | TRBJ1-1 | TRBV10-3 | - | CAISQNTEAFF | TGTGCCATCAGTCAGAACACTGAAGCTTTCTTT
- | TRBJ2-5 | TRBV6-5 | TRBD1 | CASSRDRVQETQYF | TGTGCCAGCAGCCGGGACAGGGTACAAGAGACCCAGTACTTC
- | TRBJ1-1 | TRBV6-6 | - | CASSYQGLNTEAFF | TGTGCCAGCAGTTATCAGGGATTGAACACTGAAGCTTTCTTT
- | TRBJ2-1 | TRBV6-5 | - | CASSPPGDEQFF | TGTGCCAGCAGTCCCCCGGGAGATGAGCAGTTCTTC
- | TRBJ2-3 | TRBV27 | TRBD2 | CASSLTSEGTSGMGDTQYF | TGTGCCAGCAGCCTCACCTCCGAAGGGACTAGCGGGATGGGAGATACGCAGTATTTT
- | TRBJ2-7 | TRBV5-1 | - | CASSARDRITYEQYF | TGCGCCAGCAGCGCAAGAGACAGGATCACCTACGAGCAGTACTTC
few | TRBJ1-2 | TRBV7-2 | - | CASSLALGPNYGYTF | TGTGCCAGCAGCTTAGCGCTGGGGCCTAACTATGGCTACACCTTC
- | TRBJ1-3 | TRBV7-2 | - | CASSLEQTGNTIYF | TGTGCCAGCAGCTTAGAACAGACTGGAAACACCATATATTTT
- | TRBJ2-7 | TRBV6-2/TRBV6-3 | TRBD1 | CASSEPGTGSYEQYF | TGTGCCAGCAGTGAGCCCGGGACAGGCTCCTACGAGCAGTACTTC
- | TRBJ2-7 | TRBV5-1 | TRBD2 | CASSFGLAGGLSYEQYF | TGCGCCAGCAGCTTCGGACTAGCGGGGGGTTTATCCTACGAGCAGTACTTC
- | TRBJ1-5 | TRBV6-5 | TRBD1 | CASNAQGNQPQHF | TGTGCCAGCAATGCACAGGGGAATCAGCCCCAGCATTTT
- | TRBJ1-1 | TRBV7-6 | TRBD1 | CASSALPPRGDTEAFF | TGTGCCAGCAGCGCGCTCCCCCCCAGGGGGGACACTGAAGCTTTCTTT
- | TRBJ2-3 | TRBV30 | TRBD2 | CAWSVGGRGTDTQYF | TGTGCCTGGAGTGTAGGCGGGAGGGGGACAGATACGCAGTATTTT
once | TRBJ2-5 | TRBV5-5 | - | CASSPDRLGQETQYF | TGTGCCAGCAGCCCAGACCGACTCGGCCAAGAGACCCAGTACTTC
- | TRBJ2-3 | TRBV19 | TRBD1 | CATSDRGETDTQYF | TGTGCCACCTCGGACAGGGGAGAGACAGATACGCAGTATTTT
- | TRBJ1-5 | TRBV2 | - | CASSEGVSNQPQHF | TGTGCCAGCAGTGAAGGCGTAAGCAATCAGCCCCAGCATTTT
- | TRBJ1-1 | TRBV7-8 | - | CASSLAVGANTEAFF | TGTGCCAGCAGCTTAGCCGTGGGGGCGAACACTGAAGCTTTCTTT
- | TRBJ2-7 | TRBV2 | TRBD2 | CASSERPLGLAYSEQYF | TGTGCCAGCAGTGAGAGGCCCTTGGGACTAGCTTACAGCGAGCAGTACTTC
- | TRBJ1-5 | TRBV7-2 | - | CASSPRGSNQPQHF | TGTGCCAGCAGCCCAAGGGGGAGCAATCAGCCCCAGCATTTT
- | TRBJ1-2 | TRBV6-6 | - | CASSYSGQGDGYTF | TGTGCCAGCAGTTACTCGGGGCAGGGCGATGGCTACACCTTC
- | TRBJ2-5 | TRBV2 | - | CASSVYAGRETQYF | TGTGCCAGCAGTGTGTACGCAGGGAGGGAGACCCAGTACTTC
- | TRBJ1-3 | TRBV4-3 | - | CASSQASSGNTIYF | TGCGCCAGCAGCCAAGCTAGCTCTGGAAACACCATATATTTT
- | TRBJ2-1 | TRBV9 | TRBD2 | CASSAQSLAGGYNEQFF | TGTGCCAGCAGCGCCCAAAGTCTAGCGGGGGGATACAATGAGCAGTTCTTC
- | TRBJ1-6 | TRBV6-5 | TRBD1 | CASRISGTGNSPLHF | TGTGCCAGCCGTATCTCCGGGACAGGGAATTCACCCCTCCACTTT
- | TRBJ1-1 | TRBV7-8 | - | CASSLTGHVTEAFF | TGTGCCAGCAGCTTAACAGGGCATGTGACTGAAGCTTTCTTT
- | TRBJ2-5 | TRBV27 | TRBD1 | CASSLSGPGQGAKTQYF | TGTGCCAGCAGTTTATCGGGGCCGGGACAGGGGGCGAAGACCCAGTACTTC
- | TRBJ2-3 | TRBV2 | TRBD2 | CASRTGGGDTQYF | TGTGCCAGCAGGACGGGGGGAGGAGATACGCAGTATTTT
- | TRBJ1-5 | TRBV24-1 | - | CATSDVLGPQHF | TGTGCCACCAGTGACGTCCTCGGGCCCCAGCATTTT
once | TRBJ2-3 | TRBV19 | TRBD2 | CASSIRASGGTDTQYF | TGTGCCAGTAGTATCAGAGCTAGCGGGGGGACAGATACGCAGTATTTT
- | TRBJ2-7 | TRBV6-5 | - | CASSYTRGTYEQYF | TGTGCCAGCAGTTACACTCGGGGGACCTACGAGCAGTACTTC
- | TRBJ2-2 | TRBV9 | - | CASSPGEVRTGELFF | TGTGCCAGCAGCCCGGGGGAGGTACGCACCGGGGAGCTGTTTTTT
- | TRBJ2-1 | TRBV5-1 | - | CASKETANNEQFF | TGCGCCAGCAAAGAGACAGCCAACAATGAGCAGTTCTTC
- | TRBJ1-2 | TRBV18 | - | CASSPSGQYYGYTF | TGTGCCAGCTCACCCTCGGGACAATACTATGGCTACACCTTC
- | TRBJ1-5 | TRBV19 | - | CASKVGGYSNQPQHF | TGTGCCAGTAAAGTCGGCGGGTATAGCAATCAGCCCCAGCATTTT
- | TRBJ1-2 | TRBV28 | - | CASSLFEGLYGYTF | TGTGCCAGCAGTTTATTCGAGGGCCTCTATGGCTACACCTTC
- | TRBJ1-2 | TRBV5-4 | TRBD1 | CASSWGTGLDYGYTF | TGTGCCAGCAGCTGGGGGACAGGGTTGGACTATGGCTACACCTTC
- | TRBJ2-3 | TRBV7-9 | - | CASSLGGGRTDTQYF | TGTGCCAGCAGCTTAGGGGGGGGGCGCACAGATACGCAGTATTTT
few | TRBJ1-4 | TRBV6-1 | - | CASSEELGRGNEKLFF | TGTGCCAGCAGTGAAGAGTTGGGGCGGGGTAATGAAAAACTGTTTTTT